Sequencing of this T cell receptor beta chain was carried out in a study of blood T cell repertoires in COVID-19. Sequencing was performed with immunoSEQ multiplex PCR; in TCRdb, only in-frame clones are kept and a portion is missing. The sample records about 250,000 clones, 88% being singletons. Trimming removed 5 bases from V and 0 bases from J, with 12 bases in between. This CDR3 contains 15 residues. The V gene's germline CDR1 is MNHEY and CDR2 SMNVEV (reference sequence). J is TRBJ2-3 and V is TRBV27; the D is unclear. Sequenced: peripheral blood. This TCR derives from a woman in her twenties or thirties with COVID-19, enrolled during active disease. Written as DNA, the CDR3 is TGTGCCAGCAGTGCCCCAAGAGCTAGCACAGATACGCAGTATTTT. It yields the protein CASSAPRASTDTQYF.